A single sample is the source of the 5 T cell receptor beta chains below, sequenced in a study of human T cells and chemical hapten exposure. TCRdb processed the RACE reads anew with MiXCR; each CDR3 protein has one entry. The sample consists of 180,000 or so distinct CDR3 sequences, 25% to 35% of them appearing once. Time point of the sample: pre-sensitization, week 0. Regarding treatment: therapeutic diphenylcyclopropenone sensitization with weekly scalp DPC. This sample comprised whole blood, obtained in connection with sensitization to the hapten diphenylcyclopropenone (DPC). The receptors originated from a woman in her 30s with alopecia areata. Some clones in this sample may be carry-over from other donors' samples.

The chain uses TRBV6-1 and TRBJ2-5, with D unresolved. Deletions cut 6 bases from V and 5 bases from J, with 13 bases between. Germline CDR1 is MNHNS and CDR2 is SASEGT. This CDR3 is 13 amino acids long. DNA of the CDR3: TGTGCCAGCAGGGAGACCGGGCCCGAGACCCAGTACTTC. It encodes CASRETGPETQYF.

The gene calls are TRBV28 and TRBJ1-2, with a tentative D call TRBD1 (6 bases). Germline V gene lookup returns CDR1 MDHEN and CDR2 SYDVKM. Trimming took 3 bases from V and 4 from J, leaving 12 bases between them. The CDR3 consists of 14 residues. CDR3: CASSFSGGRYGYTF. DNA for the CDR3: TGTGCCAGCAGTTTTAGTGGGGGCCGCTATGGCTACACCTTC.

This clonotype was seen more than once but under ten times. V usage is TRBV5-4 and J usage is TRBJ2-1; D possibly corresponds to TRBD1 (7 bases). Per germline, CDR1 SGHNT and CDR2 YYREEE (reference sequence). V lost 4 bases and J lost 2, with 13 bases in between. This CDR3 has 15 residues. The CDR3 DNA sequence: TGTGCCAGCAGCCCAGGGGGGCGGCCCTACAATGAGCAGTTCTTC. Translating it yields CASSPGGRPYNEQFF.

V usage is TRBV2 and J usage is TRBJ2-3; D may be TRBD1 (6 bases). V was cut by 1 base and J by 6 bases, with 11 bases left in between. CDR1 and CDR2 (germline): SNHLY, FYNNEI. The CDR3 extends over 14 amino acids. CDR3 sequence (DNA): TGTGCCAGCAGTGAAGTCTTGGGGGCGGATACGCAGTATTTT. It specifies CASSEVLGADTQYF.

There are a few counts of this clonotype. V and J are TRBV6-1 and TRBJ1-2; TRBD1 might be the D (6 bases). This CDR3 has 15 residues. V lost 1 base to trimming and J lost 4 bases, with 13 bases between them. Germline V gene sequence: CDR1 MNHNS, CDR2 SASEGT. CDR3 DNA: TGTGCCAGCAGTGAAGGAAAGAAGGGGGTCTATGGCTACACCTTC. Amino acid sequence: CASSEGKKGVYGYTF.